This T cell receptor beta chain emerged from a study of T cells in Graves' hyperthyroidism and ophthalmopathy. This CDR3 contains 16 residues. V gave up 3 bases and J gave up 0 bases, with 15 bases separating them. Germline CDR1 SGDLS, CDR2 YYNGEE. Sample collection date corresponds to first hyperthyroidism diagnosis, prior to any ophthalmopathy symptoms. This clonotype was seen ten or more times. Researchers amplified the TCR beta CDR3 regions from RNA transcripts. HTBI primers drove first-round RT-PCR of the TCR CDR3. TCRdb reprocessed the multiplex PCR reads with MiXCR, giving one entry per CDR3 protein. Of 690,000 or so distinct CDR3 sequences in the sample, about 17% were seen once.

The sequence derives from a woman between 50 and 59 years old with Graves' hyperthyroidism that later progressed to Graves' ophthalmopathy. The chain recombines TRBV9 with TRBJ1-1; possible D gene TRBD1, 5 bases. Sequenced: blood. The DNA of the CDR3 is TGTGCCAGCAGCGCAGGGACGGACGAGATGAACACTGAAGCTTTCTTT. Protein product: CASSAGTDEMNTEAFF.